Listed here is a single T cell receptor (beta chain). Which antigen it targets is not known. Looking up the germline V gene yields CDR1 SGHRS and CDR2 YFSETQ. The CDR3, from cysteine to phenylalanine, totals 15 residues. Only the protein sequence is given. The data stem from a study of T cells expressing NK-cell markers (dated by TCRdb to 2020 to 2021). For the study in its entirety: TCR beta-chain repertoires were profiled in sorted CD3+CD56+NKG2C+, CD3+CD56+NKG2C- and CD3+CD56-NKG2C+ T-cell subsets from about 8 donors. Among the eight sequenced donors, seven were HCMV-seropositive and one was HCMV-seronegative. All eight donors whose samples were sequenced were randomly selected healthy volunteers, three of them men and five women. Illumina HiSeq 2000/2500, MiSeq or NextSeq was used to sequence libraries as 2 x 150 bp reads.

Beyond this particular receptor, the publication reports: Those dominant clonotypes were again the most abundant among CD3+CD56-NKG2C+ cells in a handful of donors, at about 25-60.1%. For more than 5 donors, the dominant CD3+CD56+NKG2C+ clonotypes were among the top 10 CD8+ clonotypes and accounted for about 1.0-7.0% of CD8+ T cells. Whether the expanded NKG2C-expressing T cell clones were specific for HCMV antigens remained unclear.

Sequencing was performed on an Illumina HiSeq 2000. TCR beta cDNA libraries were prepared using 5'RACE template switching, which introduced a universal primer site and unique molecular identifiers. cDNA synthesis was primed from the TCR beta constant segment and was followed by two successive PCR amplification steps. Regarding the original processing steps: MIGEC was used to demultiplex reads and group reads by UMI, and MiTCR was used to assemble and quantify clonotypes. To exclude erroneous sequences, any TCR cDNA sequence not supported by at least two reads was discarded. Downstream repertoire analysis used the tcR package, and clonotypes were matched across fractions by CDR3 nucleotide sequence plus V segment. VDJmatch was used to annotate antigen specificity against VDJdb, with one amino acid substitution in CDR3 allowed. TCRdb reprocessed the public reads and reports one entry per CDR3 protein sequence, without DNA. Clone size and V and J calls follow TCRdb, not the original study. The sample's table lists a count of fewer than 400,000 distinct CDR3 sequences. The ten largest clones represent roughly 10% of the sample.

A commercial ELISA kit detecting HCMV-specific IgG in serum was used to determine HCMV serostatus. Peripheral blood mononuclear cells were isolated from blood by Ficoll density gradient centrifugation. This sequence was found in a woman between 45 and 65 years old in good health. Donor details come from another sample of the same person, matched by shared clones. Recombination connected TRBV5-1 to TRBJ2-3; the TCRdb D gene call, TRBD2, has no DNA to confirm it. Source material: blood T cells: a sorted CD56 or NKG2C T cell subset, CD4+ or CD8+ T cells, or bulk PBMC T cells (not recorded which). CDR3 reads: CASNNNREVKDTQYF.